Listed below are T cell receptor beta chains from one sample, sequenced in a study of T cells in localized non-small cell lung cancer. Profiling relied on immunoSEQ multiplex PCR, and the TCRdb table lists in-frame clones only, not all of them. The sample shows about 3,300 clones, around 28% of them seen only once. The sample in question was normal lung tissue next to the tumor, obtained before any cancer treatment. The receptors stem from a woman between 35 and 70 years old with stage I lung adenocarcinoma. CDR3s leave out the opening cysteine and the closing phenylalanine or tryptophan. The order of the fields is V gene, clone size, CDR3 protein. Only part of the rows carry a size: once, few, many, or a class if the clone is expanded.

v_call: TRBV7-5
clone_size: -
cdr3_aa: ASSSGLGTREETQY

v_call: TRBV6-8
clone_size: medium-sized
cdr3_aa: ASRRAPDAYEQY

v_call: TRBV11-3
clone_size: few
cdr3_aa: ASSLGPGDNQPQH

v_call: TRBV6-1
clone_size: -
cdr3_aa: ASSEGTGGYYGYT

v_call: TRBV29-1
clone_size: -
cdr3_aa: SGTRVGTDTQY

v_call: TRBV1
clone_size: few
cdr3_aa: ASSAGTGPNTGELF

v_call: TRBV11-3
clone_size: -
cdr3_aa: ASSLGASGLGELF

v_call: TRBV5-1
clone_size: -
cdr3_aa: ASSPAPGSNQPQH

v_call: TRBV6-8
clone_size: -
cdr3_aa: ASSSGGMPYEQY

v_call: TRBV18
clone_size: -
cdr3_aa: ASSTLELHSGANVLT

v_call: TRBV2
clone_size: -
cdr3_aa: ASSEQIGSGTDTQY

v_call: TRBV6-8
clone_size: few
cdr3_aa: ASSYSFVPGVSDTQY

v_call: TRBV14
clone_size: -
cdr3_aa: ASSQAGPHVQY

v_call: TRBV12-5
clone_size: few
cdr3_aa: ASVSGQPGPNEQF

v_call: TRBV19
clone_size: -
cdr3_aa: ASSPSVVSGANVLT

v_call: TRBV11-3
clone_size: few
cdr3_aa: ASSLDRDSTEAF

v_call: TRBV9
clone_size: medium-sized
cdr3_aa: ASSARGGSSYNSPLH